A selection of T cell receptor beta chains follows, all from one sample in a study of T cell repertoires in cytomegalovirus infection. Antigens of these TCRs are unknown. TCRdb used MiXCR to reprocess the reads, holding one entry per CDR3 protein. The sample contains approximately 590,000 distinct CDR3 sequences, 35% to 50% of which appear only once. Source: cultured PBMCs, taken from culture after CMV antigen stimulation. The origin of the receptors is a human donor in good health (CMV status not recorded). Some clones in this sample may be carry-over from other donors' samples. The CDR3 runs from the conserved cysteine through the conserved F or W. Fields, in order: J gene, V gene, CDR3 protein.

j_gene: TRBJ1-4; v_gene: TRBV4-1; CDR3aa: CASSGYREVGDEKLFF
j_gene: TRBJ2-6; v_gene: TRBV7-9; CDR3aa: CASSLGVWTEVSGANVLTF
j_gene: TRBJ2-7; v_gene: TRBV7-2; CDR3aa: CASSFTGGGDYEQYF
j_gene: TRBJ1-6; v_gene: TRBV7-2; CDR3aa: CASSSGMGTGSLFSPLHF
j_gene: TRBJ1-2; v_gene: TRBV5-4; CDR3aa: CASSPETGGIYGYTF
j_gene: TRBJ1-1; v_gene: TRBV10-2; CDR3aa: CASQTGSNTEAFF
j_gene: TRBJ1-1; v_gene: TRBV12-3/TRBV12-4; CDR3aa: CASRAWTGNTEAFF
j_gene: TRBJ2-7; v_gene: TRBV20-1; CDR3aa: CSATRDRGSYEQYF
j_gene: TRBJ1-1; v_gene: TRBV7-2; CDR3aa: CASSLTLGVSEAFF
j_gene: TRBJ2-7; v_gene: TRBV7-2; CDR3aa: CASSLAKQGRHSYEQYF
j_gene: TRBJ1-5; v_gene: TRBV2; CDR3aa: CASSELLRPQHF
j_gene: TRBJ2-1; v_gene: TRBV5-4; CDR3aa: CASTNRGQGSYNEQFF
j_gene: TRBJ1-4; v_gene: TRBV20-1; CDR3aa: CSANPRGSEKLFF
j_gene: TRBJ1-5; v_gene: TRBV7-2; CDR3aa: CASSLVSGVRQPQHF
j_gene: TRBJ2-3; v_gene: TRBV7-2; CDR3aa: CASSLAGGPALYTQYF
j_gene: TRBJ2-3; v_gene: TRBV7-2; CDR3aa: CASSFGHSDTQYF
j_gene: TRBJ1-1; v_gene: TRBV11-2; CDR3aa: CASSLRSTEAFF
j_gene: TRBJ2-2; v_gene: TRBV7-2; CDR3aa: CASSSRGLSGELFF
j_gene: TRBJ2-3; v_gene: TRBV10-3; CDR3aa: CAISGLGADTQYF
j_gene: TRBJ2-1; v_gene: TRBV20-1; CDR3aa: CSAIGGGADEQFF
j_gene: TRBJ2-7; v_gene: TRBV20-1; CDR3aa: CSASLGLAIHEQYF
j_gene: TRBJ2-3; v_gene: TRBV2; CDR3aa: CASSEMGADTQYF
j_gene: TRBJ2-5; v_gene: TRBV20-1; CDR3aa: CSVGPPTGDETQYF
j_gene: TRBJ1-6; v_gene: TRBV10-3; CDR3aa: CAIRTRDYASPLHF
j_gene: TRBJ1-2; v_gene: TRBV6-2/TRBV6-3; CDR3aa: CASSSRKASHGYTF
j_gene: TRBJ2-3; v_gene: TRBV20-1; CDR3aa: CSARGSGVGDTQYF
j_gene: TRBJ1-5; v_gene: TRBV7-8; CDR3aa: CASSTVNQPQHF
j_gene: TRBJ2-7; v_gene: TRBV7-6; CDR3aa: CASSLTGQGAGEQYF
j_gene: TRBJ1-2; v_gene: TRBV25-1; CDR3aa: CASSERYTYGYTF
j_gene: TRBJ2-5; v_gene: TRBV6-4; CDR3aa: CAKRGGRETQYF
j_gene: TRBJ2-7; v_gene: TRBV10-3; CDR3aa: CAIKTGSRAGYEQYF
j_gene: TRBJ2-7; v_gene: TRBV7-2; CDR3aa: CASSFAGVSYEQYF
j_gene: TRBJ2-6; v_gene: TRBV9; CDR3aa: CASSVQDSGANVLTF
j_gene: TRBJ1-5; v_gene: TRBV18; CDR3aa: CASSPLQGAEQPQHF
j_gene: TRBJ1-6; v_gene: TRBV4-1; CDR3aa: CASSQAPGIGNSPLHF
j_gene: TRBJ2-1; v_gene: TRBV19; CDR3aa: CATRSSGPSYNEQFF
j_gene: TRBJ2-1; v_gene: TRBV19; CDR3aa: CASSIVATGIHEQFF